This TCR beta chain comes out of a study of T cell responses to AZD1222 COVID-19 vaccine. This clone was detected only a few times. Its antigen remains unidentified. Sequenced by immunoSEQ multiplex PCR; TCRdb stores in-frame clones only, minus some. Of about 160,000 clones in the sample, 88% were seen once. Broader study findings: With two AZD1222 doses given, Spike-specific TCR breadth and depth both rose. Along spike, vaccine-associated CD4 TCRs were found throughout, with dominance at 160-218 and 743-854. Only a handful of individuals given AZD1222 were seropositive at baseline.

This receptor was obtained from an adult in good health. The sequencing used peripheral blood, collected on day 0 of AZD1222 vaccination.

In nucleotides, the CDR3 is TGTGCCTGGAGTGTACGGGGGGACAGGAGTTTCTATGGCTACACCTTC. It translates to CAWSVRGDRSFYGYTF. The rearrangement links TRBV30 to TRBJ1-2; 8 bases align to TRBD1. CDR3 length equals 16 residues. The V segment lost 0 bases and the J segment 4 bases; nucleotides outside the gene matches: 10. Germline CDR1 and CDR2: GTSNPN and SVGIG (reference sequence). The whole variable domain, remainder taken from reference TRBV30 and TRBJ1-2, is SQTIHQWPATLVQPVGSPLSLECTVEGTSNPNLYWYRQAAGRGLQLLFYSVGIGQISSEVPQNLSASRPQDRQFILSSKKLLLSDSGFYLCAWSVRGDRSFYGYTFGSGTRLTVV.